The source of this T cell receptor beta chain is a study of blood T cell repertoires in COVID-19. The germline gives CDR1 LNHNV, CDR2 YYDKDF (reference sequence). V lost 2 bases to trimming and J lost 1 base, with 11 bases between them. This CDR3 region has 15 residues. The assay was immunoSEQ multiplex PCR, and TCRdb's table has in-frame clones only and misses some. The repertoire has fewer than 250,000 clones, around four fifths of them found once; the top ten carry under 3.5%. Source material: peripheral blood. The chain recombines TRBV15 with TRBJ1-1, with D perhaps TRBD1 (5 bases). This clonotype originated in a man in his forties or fifties with active or convalescent COVID-19. The CDR3 here is CATSRKGWGNTEAFF. CDR3 coding DNA: TGTGCCACCAGCAGAAAGGGGTGGGGGAACACTGAAGCTTTCTTT.